This passage covers 29 T cell receptor beta chains from one sample sequenced in a study of T cells in localized non-small cell lung cancer. TCRdb keeps only in-frame clones here, not all; method: immunoSEQ multiplex PCR. This sample has around 10,000 clones, with more than 75% found just once. The sequences come from peripheral blood, collected before any cancer treatment. Every receptor here comes from a male donor older than 55 with stage III lung adenocarcinoma.

This clone was observed a handful of times. V is TRBV29-1 and J is TRBJ1-1; D is unresolved. The CDR3 is 12 residues long. Trimming cost V 5 bases and J 1 base, with 8 bases left between them. Per germline, CDR1 SQVTM and CDR2 ANQGSEA. The CDR3: CSVIRQNTEAFF. Written as DNA, the CDR3 is TGCAGCGTTATCCGCCAGAACACTGAAGCTTTCTTT.

The chain recombines TRBV4-1 with TRBJ2-1; D might be TRBD1 or TRBD2, each matching 5 bases. V was shortened by 2 bases and J by 10 bases, with 24 bases between the two germline ends. This CDR3 contains 17 residues. CDR1 MGHRA and CDR2 YSYEKL come from the germline V gene. The CDR3 DNA reads TGCGCCAGCAGCCAACTCCGGTCCGGGACCCACTCTGGAGAGCAGTTCTTC. Its protein product is CASSQLRSGTHSGEQFF.

The rearrangement uses TRBV6-1 and TRBJ2-3, with D possibly TRBD1 on 6 matching bases. The CDR3 covers 15 residues. Germline CDR1 reads MNHNS; CDR2 reads SASEGT. V dropped 4 bases and J dropped 1 base, with 12 bases sitting between them. The CDR3 DNA reads as TGTGCCAGCAGTGCCAGGGGAGCAGGCACAGATACGCAGTATTTT. This encodes CASSARGAGTDTQYF.

This clone came up once. V usage is TRBV18 and J usage is TRBJ2-1; 8 bases are a match to TRBD1. The V and J ends lost 2 bases and 8 bases, in that order; junction bases with no gene match: 2. There are 13 residues in the CDR3. Germline CDR1 and CDR2: KGHSH and LQKENI. This chain's CDR3 is CASSPNRGDEQFF. The CDR3 DNA follows: TGTGCCAGCTCACCAAACAGGGGGGATGAGCAGTTCTTC.

This chain links TRBV6-5 with TRBJ1-2; no clear D gene. Germline CDR1 and CDR2: MNHEY and SVGAGI. V was shortened by 0 bases and J by 0 bases, with 8 bases between the two germline ends. The CDR3 has 15 residues. CDR3 protein: CASSYSYRSNYGYTF. The CDR3 DNA reads as TGTGCCAGCAGTTACTCGTATCGTTCTAACTATGGCTACACCTTC.

This clone has a handful of counts. V and J are TRBV19 and TRBJ1-6; D is unclear. Germline V gene lookup returns CDR1 LNHDA and CDR2 SQIVND (reference sequence). The CDR3 has 14 amino acids. V was cut by 3 bases and J by 7 bases, with 10 bases left in between. The CDR3: CASSMEGNNSPLHF. Written as DNA, the CDR3 is TGTGCCAGTAGTATGGAAGGGAACAATTCACCCCTCCACTTT. The full variable domain, in which reference TRBV19 and TRBJ1-6 provide the parts outside the CDR3, is DGGITQSPKYLFRKEGQNVTLSCEQNLNHDAMYWYRQDPGQGLRLIYYSQIVNDFQKGDIAEGYSVSREKKESFPLTVTSAQKNPTAFYLCASSMEGNNSPLHFGNGTRLTVT.

This chain connects TRBV18 to TRBJ1-4; D may be TRBD1 (6 bases). CDR3 length equals 16 residues. CDR1 and CDR2 from the germline V gene are KGHSH and LQKENI. The V end lost 5 bases, the J end lost 0 bases, and 13 bases lay between the germline ends. The CDR3 loop is CASSGIRQATNEKLFF. In nucleotides, the CDR3 is TGTGCCAGCTCAGGGATCCGACAGGCAACTAATGAAAAACTGTTTTTT.

The V call is TRBV4-3, the J call TRBJ2-1; either TRBD1 or TRBD2 may supply D (6 bases each). The CDR3 runs to 17 residues. Trimming removed 0 bases at V and 2 bases at J, with 14 bases between. In germline, CDR1 is LGHNA, CDR2 YSLEER. DNA for the CDR3: TGCGCCAGCAGCCAAGATACCTCCGGGGGCGCCTACAATGAGCAGTTCTTC. It specifies CASSQDTSGGAYNEQFF.

The chain carries TRBV6-4 and TRBJ1-1, with TRBD1 identical over 7 bases. V lost 4 bases and J lost 8; bases outside the gene matches: 7. CDR1 and CDR2 (germline): MRHNA, SNTAGT. There are 13 residues in the CDR3. The DNA for the CDR3 is TGTGCCAGCAGTGCGGAGACAGGGCTGGAAGCTTTCTTT. Its protein is CASSAETGLEAFF.

The chain uses TRBV5-1 and TRBJ2-7; TRBD1 aligns across 11 bases. CDR1 and CDR2 from the germline V gene are SGHRS and YFSETQ. The ends lost 3 bases at V and 6 bases at J; junction bases unmatched: 5. The CDR3 length is 14 residues. The CDR3 DNA reads TGCGCCAGCAGCTGGGACGGGACAGGGGGCGAGCAGTACTTC. Translated: CASSWDGTGGEQYF.

This clone was seen only once. The CDR3 DNA reads TGTGCCAGCAGTCCCAACTCGTGGGGGGAGTTGAACACTGAAGCTTTCTTT. Amino acid sequence: CASSPNSWGELNTEAFF. The gene calls are TRBV28 and TRBJ1-1, with a tentative D call TRBD1 (5 bases). The ends were cut back, 5 bases at V and 0 bases at J, with 19 bases in the middle. The CDR3 sequence is 17 residues long. Germline V gene lookup returns CDR1 MDHEN and CDR2 SYDVKM.

The chain joins TRBV29-1 to TRBJ2-2; D is ambiguous. This CDR3 region has 12 residues. Germline V gives CDR1 SQVTM, CDR2 ANQGSEA. V lost 3 bases, J lost 2 bases, and 4 bases lay in between. The chain's CDR3 is CSVDGNTGELFF. The CDR3 DNA follows: TGCAGCGTTGACGGTAACACCGGGGAGCTGTTTTTT.

This clone was picked up a small number of times. The J gene is TRBJ1-2, the V gene TRBV6-1, with 11 positions matching TRBD1. J lost 12 bases, V lost 2 bases, and 8 bases had no gene match. CDR1 is MNHNS, CDR2 SASEGT, per germline. The CDR3 loop spans 14 amino acids. CDR3 amino acids: CASSELLGQGADTF. CDR3 nucleotide sequence: TGTGCCAGCAGTGAACTCCTAGGACAGGGGGCCGACACCTTC.

Notes on this clone: Distinct nucleotide sequences in the sample also encode this CDR3. The chain links TRBV18 to TRBJ2-4; D possibly corresponds to TRBD2 (6 bases). V lost 0 bases to trimming and J lost 3 bases, with 15 bases between them. In germline, CDR1 is KGHSH, CDR2 LQKENI. The CDR3 consists of 17 residues. The CDR3 loop is CASSPPRDGVGKNIQYF. DNA of the CDR3: TGTGCCAGCTCACCACCGCGGGACGGCGTAGGCAAAAACATTCAGTACTTC.

J is TRBJ2-2 and V is TRBV28; possibly TRBD2 for D (7 bases). V was pared by 7 bases and J by 6 bases, with 18 bases between. Germline V gene sequence: CDR1 MDHEN, CDR2 SYDVKM. The CDR3 length is 15 residues. CDR3 protein: CASTIGGEPSGELFF. DNA for the CDR3: TGTGCCAGCACCATAGGGGGGGAACCCTCCGGGGAGCTGTTTTTT.

The chain couples TRBV5-3 to TRBJ1-2, with D uncertain. TRBV5-3 is reported as an ORF; its role is uncertain. The length of the CDR3 is 13 residues. The V gene lost 8 bases and the J gene lost 5 bases, with 16 bases spanning the gap. The CDR3 sequence is CASSSSRSYGYTF. CDR3 DNA sequence: TGTGCCAGCAGCAGTAGTAGGTCGTATGGCTACACCTTC.

This clone was seen a single time. The CDR3 is CASSRGGQGTYEQYF. CDR3 coding DNA: TGTGCCAGCTCCCGAGGGGGACAGGGGACCTACGAGCAGTACTTC. The chain combines TRBV9 with TRBJ2-7; 10 bases align to TRBD1. Trimming removed 7 bases from V and 2 bases from J; junction bases left unmatched: 9. There are 15 residues in the CDR3. CDR1 SGDLS and CDR2 YYNGEE come from the germline V gene.

V and J are TRBV7-2 and TRBJ1-1; D gene uncertain. The CDR3 covers 14 residues. Germline V gene data show CDR1 as SGHTA and CDR2 as FQGNSA. The V gene lost 11 bases and the J gene lost 10 bases, with 26 bases spanning the gap. CDR3 coding DNA: TGTGCCGTACCTGGGGTGGGGTCAGACCGTCTAGCTTTCTTT. This gives the protein CAVPGVGSDRLAFF.

The J gene is TRBJ2-3, the V gene TRBV7-9, with 10 bases fitting TRBD2. V shed 1 base and J 1 base; nucleotides not matched to a gene: 2. Germline CDR1 is SEHNR and CDR2 is FQNEAQ (reference sequence). The CDR3 is made up of 16 amino acids. CDR3 residues: CASSLGLAGGTDTQYF. The CDR3 DNA is TGTGCCAGCAGCTTAGGGCTAGCGGGAGGCACAGATACGCAGTATTTT. Using reference TRBV7-9 and TRBJ2-3 for the parts outside the CDR3, the full variable domain is DTGVSQNPRHKITKRGQNVTFRCDPISEHNRLYWYRQTLGQGPEFLTYFQNEAQLEKSRLLSDRFSAERPKGSFSTLEIQRTEQGDSAMYLCASSLGLAGGTDTQYFGPGTRLTVL.

This chain links TRBV7-2 with TRBJ1-3, with a possible D match to TRBD1 (5 bases). Trimming took off 3 bases at V and 2 bases at J, with 11 bases between the two ends. CDR3 length: 15 amino acids. Germline CDR1 and CDR2: SGHTA and FQGNSA. The CDR3 bases are TGTGCCAGCAGCTTGCGGAGGACAACTGGAAACACCATATATTTT. Translation gives CASSLRRTTGNTIYF. The full variable domain, in which reference TRBV7-2 and TRBJ1-3 provide the parts outside the CDR3, is GAGVSQSPSNKVTEKGKDVELRCDPISGHTALYWYRQSLGQGLEFLIYFQGNSAPDKSGLPSDRFSAERTGGSVSTLTIQRTQQEDSAVYLCASSLRRTTGNTIYFGEGSWLTVV.

This CDR3 reads CASSLSGGDTGELFF. The CDR3 DNA reads TGTGCCAGCAGTCTCAGCGGGGGGGACACCGGGGAGCTGTTTTTT. The chain joins TRBV27 to TRBJ2-2, with TRBD2 matching 10 bases. CDR1 MNHEY and CDR2 SMNVEV come from the germline V gene (reference sequence). V lost 5 bases and J lost 3; bases outside the gene matches: 3. CDR3 length: 15 residues.

The rearrangement uses TRBV18 and TRBJ2-3; D remains ambiguous. The CDR3 spans 16 residues. CDR1 is KGHSH, CDR2 LQKENI, per germline. The V end was cut by 1 base, the J end by 3 bases, with 14 bases between. In DNA form, the CDR3 reads TGTGCCAGCTCACCACTGGCTTTGGTGGGAACAGATACGCAGTATTTT. Its protein is CASSPLALVGTDTQYF.

The V and J genes are TRBV11-3 and TRBJ1-1; D unclear. CDR3 length equals 14 residues. The V end lost 1 base, the J end lost 11 bases, and 17 bases lay between the germline ends. Per germline, CDR1 SGHNT and CDR2 YENEEA. In nucleotides, the CDR3 is TGTGCCAGCAGCTTAGTACGACCAGGCCTGAGGGCTTTCTTT. It codes for CASSLVRPGLRAFF.

V usage is TRBV27 and J usage is TRBJ1-2, with TRBD1 identical over 7 bases. After removal of 2 bases from V and 1 base from J, the junction contained 4 bases not matched to a gene. The CDR3 consists of 15 residues. The germline CDR1 and CDR2 sequences are MNHEY and SMNVEV (reference sequence). The CDR3 protein is CASSLDGTDNYGYTF. The CDR3 DNA reads TGTGCCAGCAGTTTAGACGGGACAGATAACTATGGCTACACCTTC.

J is TRBJ1-2 and V is TRBV6-5, with unresolved D. Germline assignment: CDR1 MNHEY and CDR2 SVGAGI. CDR3 length equals 15 residues. V was cut by 5 bases and J by 8 bases, with 21 bases left in between. CDR3 nucleotides: TGTGCCAGCAGTAGAGAATTTAGGACCGGGGTAGGCTACACCTTC. Protein product: CASSREFRTGVGYTF.

The genes are TRBV19 and TRBJ2-4, with TRBD2 matching over 11 bases. This CDR3 has 17 amino acids. The V and J ends lost 2 bases and 0 bases, in that order; junction bases with no gene match: 3. CDR1 LNHDA and CDR2 SQIVND come from the germline V gene (reference sequence). CDR3 bases: TGTGCCAGTAGTATACTAGCGGGGGGATCAGCCAAAAACATTCAGTACTTC. The encoded protein is CASSILAGGSAKNIQYF.

The chain uses TRBV5-6 and TRBJ2-5; a possible D gene is TRBD1 (6 bases). The CDR3 is 13 amino acids. V was trimmed by 6 bases and J by 8 bases, leaving 17 bases between them. The germline CDR1 and CDR2 sequences are SGHDT and YYEEEE. The CDR3, as DNA: TGTGCCAGCACCCGGGGTGGGGGCGGCACCCAGTACTTC. Amino acids: CASTRGGGGTQYF. The complete variable domain, with remaining parts taken from reference TRBV5-6 and TRBJ2-5, reads DAGVTQSPTHLIKTRGQQVTLRCSPKSGHDTVSWYQQALGQGPQFIFQYYEEEERQRGNFPDRFSGHQFPNYSSELNVNALLLGDSALYLCASTRGGGGTQYFGPGTRLLVL.

This clone was seen just once. The germline gene is not matched at one end of the junction; a read error may be the cause. The sample contains more than one DNA sequence encoding this CDR3. The rearrangement joins TRBV5-4 to TRBJ1-2, with 11 bases matching TRBD1. Germline V gene lookup returns CDR1 SGHNT and CDR2 YYREEE (reference sequence). The length of the CDR3 is 14 residues. Here the CDR3 reads CASTGQGADYGYTF. CDR3 nucleotide sequence: TGCGCCAGCACCGGACAGGGGGCTGACTATGGCTACACCTTC.

This clone has a handful of counts. The V gene is TRBV2, the J gene TRBJ2-1; a weak D match, TRBD2 (5 bases). V was shortened by 9 bases and J by 9 bases, with 15 bases between the two germline ends. The CDR3 is made up of 12 amino acids. Germline V gene data show CDR1 as SNHLY and CDR2 as FYNNEI. CDR3 sequence reads: CASTRVGGEQFF. In DNA form, the CDR3 reads TGTGCCAGTACGAGGGTAGGCGGTGAGCAGTTCTTC.